This T cell receptor (beta chain) comes out of a study of T cell responses to AZD1222 COVID-19 vaccine. Notes on the study in general: Targeting of unmutated variant regions was reportedly seen in nearly half of spike-specific TCRs.

This clone was observed once. The antigen is not known. Measured with immunoSEQ multiplex PCR; TCRdb has only the in-frame clones, and not every one. The sample yields around 100,000 clones, more than 70% seen once. Germline V gene sequence: CDR1 ENHRY, CDR2 SYGVKD. V was clipped by 11 bases and J by 0 bases, with 11 bases between them. There are 13 residues in the CDR3. The V call is TRBV10-3, the J call TRBJ1-3; tentative D call: TRBD1 (6 bases). The material was peripheral blood, obtained on day 0 of MenACWY control vaccination. The clonotype originates from an adult in good health. The CDR3 region has the DNA TGTGCCGCCCAACAGGGCTCTGGAAACACCATATATTTT. As protein: CAAQQGSGNTIYF.